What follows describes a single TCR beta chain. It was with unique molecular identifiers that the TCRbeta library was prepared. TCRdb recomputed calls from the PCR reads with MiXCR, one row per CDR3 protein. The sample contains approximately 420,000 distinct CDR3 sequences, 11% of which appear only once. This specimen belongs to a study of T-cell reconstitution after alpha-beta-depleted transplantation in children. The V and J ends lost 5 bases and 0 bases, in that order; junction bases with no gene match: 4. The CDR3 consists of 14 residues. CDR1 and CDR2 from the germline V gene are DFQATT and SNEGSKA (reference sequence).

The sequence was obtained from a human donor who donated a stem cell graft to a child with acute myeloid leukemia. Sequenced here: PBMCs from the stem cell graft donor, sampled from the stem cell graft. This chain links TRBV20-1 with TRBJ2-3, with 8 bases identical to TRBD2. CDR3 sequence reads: CSAHIAGSTDTQYF. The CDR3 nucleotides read TGCAGTGCTCATATAGCGGGAAGCACAGATACGCAGTATTTT.